This T cell receptor beta chain was profiled in a study of cytomegalovirus exposure and HLA in healthy donors (dated 2017 in TCRdb). Describing the broader study: An earlier analysis of several hundred of the donors reported 276 Gb of sequence data and around 100 million unique TCR beta sequences obtained from some 170 million T cells. About 300 gigabases of sequencing data and approximately 80 million unique TCR sequences were included in an early release covering about 700 HLA-typed donors. Among the roughly 370 genotyped donors, approximately 77% belonged to the genetic ancestry cluster associated with self-reported Caucasian donors. The aim of the study was to test whether cataloging public T cell receptors could identify signatures of past pathogen exposure. Using immunosequencing, the study profiled T cell repertoires from 550 to 750 subjects and related those repertoires to cytomegalovirus serostatus. Besides the first cohort of about 730 subjects, a separate validation cohort made up of 95 to 150 different subjects was used. To predict cytomegalovirus infection status, the study brought together high-throughput TCR immunosequencing, statistical association of individual TCRs with disease status, and machine learning. In a later analysis, previously published TCR beta repertoires from 550 to 700 donors were re-analyzed and high-resolution HLA genotyping was added so that TCR occurrence patterns could be studied. In the later analysis, no new phenotypic data were used to find candidate immune exposures; instead, reliance was placed on TCR beta sequences and their occurrence across donors. To decide whether each TCR beta V gene segment behaved as functional or pseudogenic, an earlier analysis of approximately 600 of the donors relied on high-throughput TCR beta sequencing. Donor age, sex, ethnicity and CMV serostatus were compiled together with the repertoire data. A later genetic analysis took genome-wide SNP genotypes for about 55% of the 666 donors and used that subset as a discovery cohort. Every discovery cohort repertoire had been produced on one sequencing platform. Class I and class II HLA loci were covered by the typing at four-digit resolution. Typing coverage differed by locus: A, B, C, DRB1 and DQB1 were typed in roughly 620-630 donors, DQA1 in about 510, DPA1 in 600 to 610, and DPB1 in 400 to 490. A few DR-DQ haplotypes were treated as single units for association and clustering because of strong linkage in the cohort. On average, 235,054 unique TCR beta nucleotide sequences were sequenced per donor among 398 genotyped donors of the cohort, with roughly 18% of those sequences being non-productive. Overall study results and their limits: The only immune exposure information available for the cohort was CMV serostatus. A further reported finding was that TCR beta sequences accurately predicted the HLA-A and HLA-B alleles for most subjects in the first cohort. In a later analysis, HLA-associated TCR beta chains were found to be more clonally expanded and to have lower generation probabilities than equally common non-associated chains. In a later genetic analysis, a missense DCLRE1C variant was associated with V-gene and J-gene trimming of TCR beta chains, and the association was replicated in an independent cohort. It was suggested by the authors that the approach could potentially be generalized to other disease states and immunological phenotypes. Compared with the approximately 710-donor mean, donors in an Asian-associated ancestry cluster had fewer N-insertions in productive TCRs, according to a later genetic analysis. The presence/absence analyses assumed that sequencing depth was roughly uniform across donors, and that assumption may not be true. Specific HLA alleles were associated with 15,000 to 20,000 TCR beta sequences at a false discovery rate of 0.05 in a later analysis. In vitro tests confirmed that a few of the cytomegalovirus-associated TCR beta chains recognize cytomegalovirus antigens. Most TCR sequences were seen in very few donors, while some public TCRs were found in many individuals. An earlier analysis of around 500 of the donors showed that most TCR beta V segments appeared in productive rearrangements either about 90% or about 30% of the time, which broadly matched IMGT annotations. In a later analysis, most CMV-associated TCR beta chains were found to appear HLA-restricted, with HLA associations seemingly driven largely by CMV exposure. Because counts were too low, approximately 15 rarely observed V segments, including chromosome 9 orphons, were excluded from the earlier analysis of some 540 of the donors. A cluster of highly shared sequence variants was judged likely to represent a technical artifact of the sequencing pipeline. Linkage disequilibrium might explain the correlated functional status among segregating V segments, but an unknown experimental factor could not be ruled out. The classifier was reported to diagnose cytomegalovirus status with high specificity and sensitivity in both the original and validation cohorts. In the study, 150 to 200 TCR beta chains were listed as associated with cytomegalovirus. This cohort had only TCR beta chains sequenced, and the lack of alpha or paired-chain data limited which features could be detected. The 87-base-pair reads could not distinguish some IMGT-functional V segments, including TRBV6-2 and TRBV6-3, so those segments were excluded. Strong co-occurrence of HLA alleles, especially DR and DQ, made assigning TCR associations to individual alleles difficult. HLA typing was unavailable for some donors at each locus, so association tests used only the typed subset. According to a later analysis, parvovirus B19, influenza, CMV and Epstein-Barr virus appeared linked to several top co-occurrence clusters. According to a later analysis, TCR association rates differed among HLA loci, with DRB1 alleles showing the most associated TCRs and HLA-C alleles showing the fewest.

A note on this clone: Its binding antigen is unknown. Base qualities are not recorded, but no much larger clone differs from it by a single base.

The trim is 3 bases for V and 3 bases for J, with a gap of 9 bases between the germline ends. Taken from the germline V gene, the CDR1 and CDR2 loops are SNHLY and FYNNEI. Inclusive of the bounding cysteine and phenylalanine, the CDR3 is 14 residues long. Only CDR3 DNA remains: 42 bases, in frame from the first base. Library preparation used the immunoSEQ multiplex PCR assay. For the multiplex PCR, a mixture combining 60 forward primers for TCR Vbeta segments and 13 reverse primers for TCR Jbeta segments was used. The CDR3 region of rearranged TCR beta genes was amplified from genomic DNA with a multiplex PCR assay. The amplified TCR beta libraries were sequenced on the Illumina HiSeq System as 87-base-pair reads. The study's processing was this. A later analysis counted approximately 84 million unique TCR beta chains across the 650 to 800 repertoires, and around 9.9 million of these chains were shared by at least two donors. Raw reads were error-corrected and collapsed into unique sequences with a nearest-neighbor algorithm that merged closely related sequences to remove PCR and sequencing errors. To assign V, D and J gene segments, CDR3 sequences were aligned to IMGT reference sequences. For a sequence to be retained, a match of at least six nucleotides was required to both a V gene segment and a J gene segment. A rearrangement was called productive if the CDR3 had no stop codons and remained in frame with V and J, and every other rearrangement was called non-productive. Following IMGT convention, CDR3 was defined as the stretch from the second conserved V-encoded cysteine to the conserved J-encoded phenylalanine. Sequences without an unambiguous match to a single V gene segment were excluded from the earlier analysis of about 630 of the donors. In an earlier analysis of approximately 500 of the donors, a V segment was called functional when productive rearrangements were above 56.7%, and segregating when the standard deviation between donors exceeded 5%. To diagnose cytomegalovirus status from the catalog of TCR beta chain sequences, a statistical classification framework was built. In a later analysis, V and J genes were assigned by comparing TCR nucleotide sequences against IMGT/GENE-DB human TR gene sequences. Using the TCRdist pipeline, a later analysis assigned CDR3 sequences along with most-parsimonious VDJ recombination scenarios. A later analysis defined each TCR beta chain by its CDR3 amino acid sequence plus V-gene family, and excluded reads lacking a unique V-gene family. As a way to deal with suspected cross-contamination and a sequencing artifact, a later analysis dropped 640 or so nucleotide sequences that were highly shared and had low generation probability. In a later analysis, a clonal expansion index was calculated for each public chain from normalized within-repertoire ranks of inferred template counts. Generation probabilities in a later analysis came from a VDJ recombination model fitted to out-of-frame rearrangements, and those results were checked against IGoR. A later analysis scored TCR-TCR, TCR-HLA and TCR-CMV co-occurrence with hypergeometric tests, applying a repertoire-size bias correction to TCR pairs. In a later analysis, false discovery rates were estimated by permuting HLA or CMV assignments 20 times. In a later analysis, co-occurring TCRs were grouped using DBSCAN, with TCRdist sequence similarity added in when clustering inside HLA-allele-positive subsets. For co-occurrence clustering, repertoires with fewer than 30,000 or more than 120,000 public chains were excluded, along with 5 or 6 repertoires with anomalous nucleotide sharing. TCRdb obtained this table from immuneACCESS and retained in-frame rearrangements with V and J assigned. These tables miss some clones; where compared with another copy, unresolved V genes account for less than half of the shortfall, and the remainder is unexplained. V, J and clone size derive from that table, while D and trimming were established from the DNA sequence. Present in this sample are 55,000 to 65,000 clones, 60% to 85% of which were seen just once. About 3.3% of the sample lies in the top ten.

The cohort was made up of 500 to 800 healthy bone marrow donors. At the time of sampling, every cohort member was nominally healthy, though immune exposures that went unrecorded were likely present. The donor tested CMV seropositive and was one of the 289 seropositive cohort members. A peripheral blood sample was provided by each donor, and peripheral blood mononuclear cells were used for TCR beta sequencing. Genomic DNA was extracted from the blood cell samples with the Qiagen DNeasy Blood Extraction Kit. The sequence is built from TRBV2 and TRBJ1-3; 6 matching bases give a weak D call of TRBD1. The clonotype comes from a middle-aged woman in good health and CMV-seropositive. The material sequenced was PBMCs. The nucleotide sequence is TGTGCCAGCAGTGAGACAGGCGGTGGAAACACCATATATTTT. This is translated as CASSETGGGNTIYF. Here the CDR3 is joined to the reference TRBV2 and TRBJ1-3 genes, and the full variable domain is: EPEVTQTPSHQVTQMGQEVILRCVPISNHLYFYWYRQILGQKVEFLVSFYNNEISEKSEIFDDQFSVERPDGSNFTLKIRSTKLEDSAMYFCASSETGGGNTIYFGEGSWLTVV.